A single sample is the source of the 23 T cell receptor beta chains below, sequenced in a study of radiotherapy plus CTLA-4 blockade in lung cancer (dated by TCRdb to 2016 to 2019). Library preparation employed the immunoSEQ multiplex PCR assay. Entries here come from immuneACCESS through TCRdb and include only in-frame sequences with V and J called. Some clones fail to appear in such tables; in the studies checked, an unresolved V gene covers under half of the shortfall, and the cause of the remainder is unknown. In this sample the table shows about 95,000 clones, 83% of which occur a single time. The leading ten clones occupy roughly 0.84% of the sample. Specimen: peripheral blood, collected from a patient treated with radiotherapy plus ipilimumab. The receptor source for this set is a human donor with non-small cell lung cancer who had stable disease on radiotherapy plus ipilimumab.

The chain links TRBV2 to TRBJ2-2; TRBD2 is a possible D gene (5 bases). The CDR3 covers 14 residues. V lost 7 bases, J lost 1 base, and 10 bases lay in between. Germline CDR1 is SNHLY and CDR2 is FYNNEI. CDR3 nucleotide sequence: TGTGCCAGCACGAGAGGAGGGAACACCGGGGAGCTGTTTTTT. Translated: CASTRGGNTGELFF. The full variable domain, with the rest looked up from reference TRBV2 and TRBJ2-2, is EPEVTQTPSHQVTQMGQEVILRCVPISNHLYFYWYRQILGQKVEFLVSFYNNEISEKSEIFDDQFSVERPDGSNFTLKIRSTKLEDSAMYFCASTRGGNTGELFFGEGSRLTVL.

This clone was seen a few times. V gene TRBV6-5 combines with J gene TRBJ2-1; 9 positions match TRBD2. Germline loops: CDR1 MNHEY, CDR2 SVGAGI. The CDR3 covers 15 residues. The V gene end was trimmed by 4 bases and the J gene end by 6 bases; junction bases not matched to a gene: 7. The CDR3 DNA reads TGTGCCAGCAGTTCGGGGCGGGGGGGCCCCAATGAGCAGTTCTTC. Translation: CASSSGRGGPNEQFF.

The V gene is TRBV30, the J gene TRBJ1-4; D gene ambiguous. The V gene's germline CDR1 is GTSNPN and CDR2 SVGIG (reference sequence). The CDR3 totals 14 residues. Deletions cut 2 bases from V and 6 bases from J, with 13 bases between. The CDR3 DNA reads TGTGCCTGGAGTACCGTGGGTAATTATGAAAAACTGTTTTTT. It is translated as CAWSTVGNYEKLFF. The complete variable domain, with remaining parts taken from reference TRBV30 and TRBJ1-4, reads SQTIHQWPATLVQPVGSPLSLECTVEGTSNPNLYWYRQAAGRGLQLLFYSVGIGQISSEVPQNLSASRPQDRQFILSSKKLLLSDSGFYLCAWSTVGNYEKLFFGSGTQLSVL.

This chain connects TRBV6-1 to TRBJ1-1, with a weak D call TRBD1 (5 bases). Germline CDR1 MNHNS, CDR2 SASEGT. V was trimmed by 6 bases and J by 3 bases, leaving 17 bases between them. The CDR3 length is 15 residues. The CDR3 DNA reads TGTGCCAGCAGGGCCTTTGCGGGGACCGACACTGAAGCTTTCTTT. This gives the protein CASRAFAGTDTEAFF.

V usage is TRBV5-1 and J usage is TRBJ2-5, with TRBD2 matching 7 bases. CDR3 size: 14 residues. Trimming took 6 bases from V and 2 from J; bases not matched to a gene: 7. Germline CDR1 is SGHRS and CDR2 is YFSETQ. In DNA form, the CDR3 reads TGCGCCAGCAAAACGGGGGAGGGACAAGAGACCCAGTACTTC. Encoded protein: CASKTGEGQETQYF.

The V gene is TRBV25-1, the J gene TRBJ2-1; 9 bases are shared with TRBD2. V dropped 3 bases and J dropped 7; count of bases not matched to a gene: 4. The germline V gene has CDR1 MGHDK and CDR2 SYGVNS. The CDR3 has 14 residues. CDR3 amino acids: CASSEGLAVNEQFF. As DNA, the CDR3 is TGTGCCAGCAGTGAGGGACTAGCCGTTAATGAGCAGTTCTTC.

This chain uses TRBV28 with TRBJ1-5; D is uncertain. The ends were cut back, 6 bases at V and 2 bases at J, with 14 bases in the middle. Germline CDR1 MDHEN, CDR2 SYDVKM. CDR3 length: 15 residues. CDR3 coding DNA: TGTGCCAGCAGCACTGAGAGTGACCGCAATCAGCCCCAGCATTTT. It yields the protein CASSTESDRNQPQHF.

This rearrangement joins TRBV28 to TRBJ1-5; 8 bases match TRBD1. The CDR3 extends over 18 amino acids. Per the germline V gene, CDR1 is MDHEN and CDR2 is SYDVKM. J gave up 0 bases and V 3 bases, and 10 bases lay outside the gene matches. The CDR3: CASSFPTGDRYSNQPQHF. For the CDR3, the DNA is TGTGCCAGCAGTTTCCCGACAGGGGACCGTTATAGCAATCAGCCCCAGCATTTT.

This clone was seen just once. V and J are TRBV18 and TRBJ2-7; D possibly corresponds to TRBD2 (6 bases). CDR3 length: 16 amino acids. With 1 base removed from V and 5 bases from J, the gap between germline ends came to 18 bases. Germline values: CDR1 KGHSH, CDR2 LQKENI. CDR3 residues: CASSPQGFGGRNEQYF. Written as DNA, the CDR3 is TGTGCCAGCTCACCACAGGGGTTCGGGGGACGGAACGAGCAGTACTTC.

The V gene is TRBV2, the J gene TRBJ1-1; D unresolved. This CDR3 contains 13 residues. With 7 bases removed from V and 5 bases from J, the gap between germline ends came to 14 bases. In germline, CDR1 is SNHLY, CDR2 FYNNEI. The CDR3 protein is CASISQRETEAFF. In DNA, the CDR3 is TGTGCCAGCATTAGTCAGAGGGAGACTGAAGCTTTCTTT.

The chain has TRBV25-1 and TRBJ2-2, with D tentatively TRBD1 (5 bases). This CDR3 contains 14 residues. Trimming shortened V by 3 bases and J by 2 bases, and 7 bases separated the two germline ends. Germline loops: CDR1 MGHDK, CDR2 SYGVNS. The CDR3: CASSETANTGELFF. The CDR3 DNA reads as TGTGCCAGCAGTGAGACAGCAAACACCGGGGAGCTGTTTTTT.

The rearrangement uses TRBV2 and TRBJ2-5; 9 bases line up with TRBD1. The trim removed 6 bases at V and 1 base at J, leaving 6 bases unmatched. The CDR3 has 15 residues. The germline CDR1 and CDR2 sequences are SNHLY and FYNNEI. The CDR3 here is CASRAGTGPQETQYF. CDR3 DNA sequence: TGTGCCAGCAGGGCCGGGACAGGGCCCCAAGAGACCCAGTACTTC.

The count of this clone is one. The chain employs TRBV6-1 and TRBJ2-5; D ambiguous. From germline, CDR1 is MNHNS and CDR2 SASEGT. This CDR3 is 13 amino acids long. Trimming removed 1 base at V and 5 bases at J, with 8 bases between. CDR3 residues: CASSEGLGETQYF. CDR3 sequence (DNA): TGTGCCAGCAGTGAAGGGCTTGGGGAGACCCAGTACTTC.

The chain joins TRBV6-4 to TRBJ1-6, with D maybe TRBD1 (6 bases). The CDR3 runs to 15 residues. The germline CDR1 and CDR2 sequences are MRHNA and SNTAGT. V shed 0 bases and J shed 7 bases, with 10 bases lying between them. The CDR3 reads CASSDSEQGNSPLHF. The CDR3 coding sequence is TGTGCCAGCAGTGACTCGGAGCAGGGGAATTCACCCCTCCACTTT.

This chain joins TRBV12-5 and TRBJ2-1, with D possibly matching TRBD1 (9 bases). This CDR3 region has 19 residues. Germline V gene data show CDR1 as LGHNT and CDR2 as FRNRAP. V lost 9 bases, J lost 5 bases, and 32 bases lay in between. CDR3 nucleotide sequence: TGTGCTAGAGACCCGGGGACAGGGCTAGCGGGCAGTCGCCACAATGAGCAGTTCTTC. This gives the protein CARDPGTGLAGSRHNEQFF.

V and J are TRBV6-1 and TRBJ1-2; D unresolved. Germline lookup yields CDR1 MNHNS and CDR2 SASEGT. V was clipped by 2 bases and J by 8 bases, with 12 bases between them. This CDR3 is 13 amino acids long. The CDR3 is CASSELLGEGYTF. CDR3 coding DNA: TGTGCCAGCAGTGAATTGCTCGGGGAAGGCTACACCTTC.

V is TRBV14 and J is TRBJ2-3; TRBD2 matches at 7 bases. This CDR3 is 17 amino acids long. V lost 4 bases and J lost 3; bases outside the gene matches: 13. The V gene's germline CDR1 is SGHDN and CDR2 FVKESK. The CDR3 DNA sequence: TGTGCCAGCAGCCTAGAGGGCGCGGGAGTTATGACAGATACGCAGTATTTT. The encoded protein is CASSLEGAGVMTDTQYF.

This clone was observed a few times. The chain is built from TRBV6-5 and TRBJ1-3; D is unclear. Trimming removed 5 bases from V and 0 bases from J, with 8 bases in between. The CDR3 loop spans 14 amino acids. Germline-derived CDR1 and CDR2 are MNHEY and SVGAGI. The CDR3 DNA sequence: TGTGCCAGCAGTCTAGACAACTCTGGAAACACCATATATTTT. Residues: CASSLDNSGNTIYF.

The chain has TRBV27 and TRBJ2-3; either TRBD1 or TRBD2 may fit D (6 bases each). From germline, CDR1 is MNHEY and CDR2 SMNVEV (reference sequence). This CDR3 spans 17 amino acids. V was trimmed by 10 bases and J by 1 base, leaving 24 bases between them. CDR3 in amino acids: CATRGGMRHLGTDTQYF. In DNA form, the CDR3 reads TGTGCCACCAGAGGGGGGATGCGGCATCTAGGCACAGATACGCAGTATTTT.

The chain carries TRBV7-2 and TRBJ2-1; 10 bases map to TRBD2. CDR3 length: 15 residues. Unmatched junction bases numbered 0, after V lost 1 base and J lost 3 bases. Germline V gene lookup returns CDR1 SGHTA and CDR2 FQGNSA. DNA for the CDR3: TGTGCCAGCAGCTTAGGACTAGCGGGCTACAATGAGCAGTTCTTC. Residues: CASSLGLAGYNEQFF.

This clone was observed a single time. The rearrangement joins TRBV9 to TRBJ2-3, with TRBD2 identical over 10 bases. V was pared by 3 bases and J by 5 bases, with 6 bases of the junction left unmatched. This CDR3 has 15 amino acids. Germline-derived CDR1 and CDR2 are SGDLS and YYNGEE. This CDR3 reads CASSASGGAVDTQYF. CDR3 bases: TGTGCCAGCAGCGCGAGCGGGGGGGCGGTAGATACGCAGTATTTT.

The rearrangement uses TRBV7-3 and TRBJ2-1; D is possibly TRBD2 (6 bases). With 4 bases removed from V and 1 base from J, the gap between germline ends came to 11 bases. The CDR3 consists of 15 residues. Germline V gene sequence: CDR1 SGHTA, CDR2 FQGTGA. In DNA form, the CDR3 reads TGTGCCAGCAGCTCAATAGCGGTATCCTACAATGAGCAGTTCTTC. This codes for CASSSIAVSYNEQFF.

The V call is TRBV11-2, the J call TRBJ2-7; unclear D gene. Germline loops: CDR1 SGHAT, CDR2 FQNNGV. This CDR3 contains 13 residues. The V gene lost 3 bases and the J gene lost 4 bases, with 10 bases spanning the gap. CDR3 in amino acids: CASSFQKVYEQYF. The CDR3 DNA is TGTGCCAGCAGCTTCCAAAAGGTATACGAGCAGTACTTC.